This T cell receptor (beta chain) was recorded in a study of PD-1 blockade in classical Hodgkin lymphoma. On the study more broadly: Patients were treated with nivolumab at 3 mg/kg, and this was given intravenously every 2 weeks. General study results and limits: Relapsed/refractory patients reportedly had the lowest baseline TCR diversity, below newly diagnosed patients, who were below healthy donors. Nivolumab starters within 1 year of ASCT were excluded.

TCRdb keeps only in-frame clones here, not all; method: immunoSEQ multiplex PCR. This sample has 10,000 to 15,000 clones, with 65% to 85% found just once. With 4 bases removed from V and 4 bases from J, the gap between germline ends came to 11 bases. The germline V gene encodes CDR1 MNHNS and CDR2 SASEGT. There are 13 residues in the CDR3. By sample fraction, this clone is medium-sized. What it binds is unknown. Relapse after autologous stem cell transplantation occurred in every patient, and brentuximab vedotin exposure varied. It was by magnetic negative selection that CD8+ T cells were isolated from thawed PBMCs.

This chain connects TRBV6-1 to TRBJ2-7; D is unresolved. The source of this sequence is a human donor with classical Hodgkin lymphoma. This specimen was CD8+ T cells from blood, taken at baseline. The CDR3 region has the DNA TGTGCCAGCAGTGGGACGGCTGGTTACGAGCAGTACTTC. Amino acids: CASSGTAGYEQYF.